The rows below give T cell receptor beta chains drawn from one sample of a study of T-cell reconstitution after alpha-beta-depleted transplantation in children. In TCRdb, the PCR reads were re-called with MiXCR into one record per CDR3 protein. This table has about 610,000 distinct CDR3 sequences, more than 9% appearing once. The sequenced sample was PBMCs from the stem cell graft donor, obtained from the stem cell graft. These TCRs come from a human donor who donated a stem cell graft to a child with acute myeloid leukemia. Each CDR3 is given with its conserved first and last residue. The D gene is left open where the match is weak. A clone size is listed for some rows: how often the clone was seen (once, few, many), or a class if it is expanded.

clone_size j_call v_call d_call cdr3_nt cdr3_aa
. TRBJ2-1 TRBV6-1 . TGTGCCAGCAGTCCCCGGGTGGCCCACAATGAGCAGTTCTTC CASSPRVAHNEQFF
. TRBJ1-1 TRBV5-1 . TGCGCCAGCAGCCTTGGGACTTCCACTGAAGCTTTCTTT CASSLGTSTEAFF
few TRBJ2-2 TRBV4-2 TRBD2 TGTGCCAGCAGCCAGGAACTAGCGGGAGGCACAAACACCGGGGAGCTGTTTTTT CASSQELAGGTNTGELFF
. TRBJ2-7 TRBV20-1 . TGCAGTGCTAGAGCTCCACAGGGGGGGTACCGTGATAGCTACGAGCAGTACTTC CSARAPQGGYRDSYEQYF
few TRBJ2-1 TRBV27 . TGTGCCAGCAGTTTTTACGGGACCTACAATGAGCAGTTCTTC CASSFYGTYNEQFF
. TRBJ2-3 TRBV23-1 . TGCGCCAGCAGCCCAGCCGGGGACCGCACAGATACGCAGTATTTT CASSPAGDRTDTQYF
few TRBJ2-7 TRBV6-5 . TGTGCCAGCAGTTTCGGAACCCGGCGGGGCTCCTACGAGCAGTACTTC CASSFGTRRGSYEQYF
. TRBJ2-1 TRBV18 TRBD1 TGTGCCAGCTCATCCAAGGGGGCCCATGAGCAGTTCTTC CASSSKGAHEQFF
. TRBJ2-2 TRBV12-3/TRBV12-4 . TGTGCCAGCAGTCAGGGATGGGGGTCCGGGGAGCTGTTTTTT CASSQGWGSGELFF
. TRBJ2-7 TRBV6-5 . TGTGCCAGCAGTTACAGGACAAACGCGGACGAGCAGTACTTC CASSYRTNADEQYF
few TRBJ2-6 TRBV28 . TGTGCCAGCAGCGGCGGGCTCTCTGGGGCCAACGTCCTGACTTTC CASSGGLSGANVLTF
few TRBJ2-1 TRBV6-2/TRBV6-3 TRBD2 TGTGCCAGCAGTATCGGGACTAGTGCAGCCAATGAGCAGTTCTTC CASSIGTSAANEQFF
. TRBJ1-3 TRBV28 . TGTGCCAGTAGTTCCCATGAGGCGACAACTGGAAACACCATATATTTT CASSSHEATTGNTIYF
many TRBJ2-4 TRBV12-3/TRBV12-4 . TGTGCCACCCTGCAGGGGAGCAAAAACATTCAGTACTTC CATLQGSKNIQYF
few TRBJ2-1 TRBV29-1 TRBD2 TGCAGCGTAGATATACTAGCGGGAGGGTACAATGAGCAGTTCTTC CSVDILAGGYNEQFF
. TRBJ2-7 TRBV20-1 TRBD1 TGCAGTGCAGGGACAGGGGCCGACTACGAGCAGTACTTC CSAGTGADYEQYF
few TRBJ2-1 TRBV20-1 . TGCAGTGCTAGGTTGTGGAGCTCCTACAATGAGCAGTTCTTC CSARLWSSYNEQFF
. TRBJ2-6 TRBV7-9 . TGTGCCAGCAGCTTTTCTGCAAGCCTGCCTGGGGCCAACGTCCTGACTTTC CASSFSASLPGANVLTF
many TRBJ2-7 TRBV28 . TGTGCCAGCAGATCCGGACCGGTCCCCTACGAGCAGTACTTC CASRSGPVPYEQYF
. TRBJ1-4 TRBV20-1 . TGCAGTGCTTTCCCTCGAGGGTCTACTAATGAAAAACTGTTTTTT CSAFPRGSTNEKLFF
. TRBJ2-7 TRBV28 . TGTGCCAGCAGCTCGATCGTTCTATACGAGCAGTACTTC CASSSIVLYEQYF
. TRBJ1-1 TRBV7-3 . TGTGCCAGCAGCCCCCGACCCGGTGGGTACGCTGAAGCTTTCTTT CASSPRPGGYAEAFF
few TRBJ1-4 TRBV12-3/TRBV12-4 . TGTGCCAGCAGTCCCCTCCGGGCGAGGGCTAATGAAAAACTGTTTTTT CASSPLRARANEKLFF
few TRBJ2-7 TRBV20-1 TRBD1 TGCAGTGCTAGCGACCGGGACAGGGCCTACGAGCAGTACTTC CSASDRDRAYEQYF
. TRBJ2-5 TRBV2 TRBD1 TGTGCCAGCAAGGACAGGGTAGAGGAGACCCAGTACTTC CASKDRVEETQYF
few TRBJ2-7 TRBV6-2/TRBV6-3 . TGTGCCAGCTGCATTAAGGGTTACGAGCAGTACTTC CASCIKGYEQYF
. TRBJ1-2 TRBV28 . TGTGCCAGCTTTATATCGGGACCCCATAACTATGGCTACACCTTC CASFISGPHNYGYTF
. TRBJ2-3 TRBV25-1 . TGTGCCAGCAGTGAACCCCCGGTGTCGGGGTTTCCCACAGATACGCAGTATTTT CASSEPPVSGFPTDTQYF
. TRBJ2-7 TRBV6-5 TRBD2 TGTGCCAGCAGCTTAGTTGATGGACTAGGCACGATCGAGCAGTACTTC CASSLVDGLGTIEQYF
few TRBJ1-1 TRBV20-1 . TGCAGTGCTAAGGGACGGCGGGGCACTGAAGCTTTCTTT CSAKGRRGTEAFF
. TRBJ1-1 TRBV6-4 . TGTGCCAGCAGCGCGACAGTGAACACTGAAGCTTTCTTT CASSATVNTEAFF
. TRBJ1-2 TRBV27 . TGTGCCAGCAGTGCCACCCGAAACTATGGCTACACCTTC CASSATRNYGYTF
many TRBJ2-5 TRBV11-1 TRBD2 TGTGCCAGCAGCTTGGGGCGGACTAGCGGTCAAGAGACCCAGTACTTC CASSLGRTSGQETQYF
few TRBJ1-1 TRBV6-5 . TGTGCCAGCAGTTATTCCATTGGGACTGGTATGAACACTGAAGCTTTCTTT CASSYSIGTGMNTEAFF
many TRBJ2-2 TRBV24-1 . TGTGCCACCAGCGACGGGAGAAACCCCGGGGAGCTGTTTTTT CATSDGRNPGELFF
. TRBJ2-1 TRBV27 . TGTGCCAGCAGTTTTGCGGTCTCCTACAATGAGCAGTTCTTC CASSFAVSYNEQFF
many TRBJ2-3 TRBV12-3/TRBV12-4 . TGTGCCAGCAGTTTAGGGACAGGCACAGATACGCAGTATTTT CASSLGTGTDTQYF
many TRBJ2-2 TRBV6-1 TRBD2 TGTGCCAGCAGACCCACATTAGGCGGGAGGGGCACCGGGGAGCTGTTTTTT CASRPTLGGRGTGELFF
many TRBJ1-5 TRBV28 . TGTGCCAGCAGGAAACAGGGTACGGTTCAGCCCCAGCATTTT CASRKQGTVQPQHF
few TRBJ2-1 TRBV7-3 . TGTGCCAGCAGCTCTGGGGGGGCAGGTACTGAGCAGTTCTTC CASSSGGAGTEQFF
. TRBJ1-1 TRBV30 TRBD1 TGTGCCTGGAGCGTAGGGACAGGGGGCACTGAAGCTTTCTTT CAWSVGTGGTEAFF
many TRBJ2-1 TRBV4-2 TRBD1 TGTGCCAGCAGCCAGGTCCTCGGACAGGGGGTTAACAATGAGCAGTTCTTC CASSQVLGQGVNNEQFF
many TRBJ1-6 TRBV28 TRBD1 TGTGCCAGCAGTTTTCCGACAGGGCGGTCAAATTCACCCCTCCACTTT CASSFPTGRSNSPLHF
many TRBJ2-5 TRBV9 . TGTGCCAGCAGCGTAGTCGGAGAGACCCAGTACTTC CASSVVGETQYF
many TRBJ2-7 TRBV10-3 . TGTGCCATCAGTGAGCGGGCTGACTACGAGCAGTACTTC CAISERADYEQYF
many TRBJ2-7 TRBV7-9 TRBD1 TGTGCCAGCAGCCCGACAGGGAACGAGCAGTACTTC CASSPTGNEQYF
. TRBJ1-2 TRBV29-1 . TGCAGCGTTGACAATCAGGCTAACTATGGCTACACCTTC CSVDNQANYGYTF